These 16 T cell receptor beta chains share one sample of origin, sequenced in a study of regulatory T cells in long-lasting Graves disease. Arm-PCR of CDR3 regions with iRepertoire HTBI primers generated TCR beta libraries. In TCRdb, the multiplex PCR reads were re-called with MiXCR into one record per CDR3 protein. The table has 250,000 to 300,000 distinct CDR3 sequences, approximately 18% seen once; the top ten hold around 15%. The time point is: newly diagnosed GD, antithyroid drugs for less than 3 months. PBMC RNA was the source of the TCR library. This sample also appeared in a second study, on T cells in Graves' hyperthyroidism and ophthalmopathy.

The sample here was peripheral blood mononuclear cells (PBMCs), taken at new diagnosis, from a patient treated with antithyroid drugs. These receptors came from a woman in her twenties or thirties with Graves disease.

The rearrangement joins TRBV18 to TRBJ2-7, with a possible D match to TRBD1 (6 bases). This CDR3 has 15 residues. CDR1 is KGHSH, CDR2 LQKENI, per germline. V lost 6 bases to trimming and J lost 1 base, with 16 bases between them. CDR3 protein: CASSPGQSHSYEQYF. In DNA, the CDR3 is TGTGCCAGCTCTCCAGGACAGTCCCATTCCTACGAGCAGTACTTC.

In the case of this clonotype: A read error is likely here: a far larger clone is one base away. The rearrangement links TRBV7-2 to TRBJ2-3; TRBD2 matches at 7 bases. Germline V gene lookup returns CDR1 SGHTA and CDR2 FQGNSA. There are 14 residues in the CDR3. Here the CDR3 reads CANSFSGSTDTQYF. The CDR3 DNA is TGTGCCAACAGCTTTAGCGGGAGCACAGATACGCAGTATTTT. The whole variable domain, remainder taken from reference TRBV7-2 and TRBJ2-3, is GAGVSQSPSNKVTEKGKDVELRCDPISGHTALYWYRQSLGQGLEFLIYFQGNSAPDKSGLPSDRFSAERTGGSVSTLTIQRTQQEDSAVYLCANSFSGSTDTQYFGPGTRLTVL.

This clonotype appeared many times. The J gene is TRBJ2-3, the V gene TRBV11-3, with D unclear. V was shortened by 2 bases and J by 0 bases, with 9 bases between the two germline ends. Per the germline V gene, CDR1 is SGHNT and CDR2 is YENEEA. This CDR3 comprises 15 residues. This chain's CDR3 is CASSLQSTSTDTQYF. In DNA, the CDR3 is TGTGCCAGCAGCTTACAGAGTACTAGCACAGATACGCAGTATTTT.

This clonotype was detected many times. The chain uses TRBV27 and TRBJ1-2, with TRBD1 matching 9 bases. Germline CDR1 is MNHEY and CDR2 is SMNVEV (reference sequence). The CDR3 loop spans 15 amino acids. With V trimmed by 6 bases and J by 5 bases, 10 bases remained unmatched. The CDR3, as DNA: TGTGCCAGCAGCGGACAGGGGTCGGTAGGTTATGGCTACACCTTC. The encoded protein is CASSGQGSVGYGYTF.

The rearrangement joins TRBV9 to TRBJ2-2; TRBD1 matches 9 bases. The CDR3 loop spans 15 amino acids. Germline V CDR1 and CDR2: SGDLS, YYNGEE. V was clipped by 3 bases and J by 5 bases; unmatched bases: 5. The CDR3 sequence: CASSDDRGWTGELFF. The CDR3 DNA reads as TGTGCCAGCAGCGACGACAGGGGGTGGACCGGGGAGCTGTTTTTT.

The sample holds many counts of this clonotype. The genes are TRBV7-9 and TRBJ2-3; TRBD2 matches at 10 bases. V was clipped by 7 bases and J by 5 bases; unmatched bases: 12. Germline-derived CDR1 and CDR2 are SEHNR and FQNEAQ (reference sequence). The CDR3 is made up of 16 amino acids. CDR3 in amino acids: CASNRDLGLALDTQYF. CDR3 nucleotides: TGTGCCAGCAATAGGGATCTGGGACTAGCGCTAGATACGCAGTATTTT.

This clonotype was seen repeatedly, ten times or more. The chain uses TRBV5-5 and TRBJ2-1; perhaps TRBD1 as D (5 bases). V was shortened by 3 bases and J by 4 bases, with 14 bases between the two germline ends. CDR3 size: 15 residues. Per germline, CDR1 SGHKS and CDR2 YYEKEE (reference sequence). Here the CDR3 reads CASSSPGAPYNEQFF. Here the CDR3 DNA reads TGTGCCAGCAGCTCTCCTGGGGCCCCATACAATGAGCAGTTCTTC.

The chain links TRBV7-6 to TRBJ2-2; D perhaps matches TRBD2 (6 bases). The CDR3 sequence is 15 residues long. Per the germline V gene, CDR1 is SGHVS and CDR2 is FNYEAQ. Trimming left V 3 bases short and J 5 bases short, with 13 bases between. The CDR3 sequence is CASSLRGVETGELFF. CDR3 sequence (DNA): TGTGCCAGCAGCTTGCGGGGAGTGGAGACCGGGGAGCTGTTTTTT.

This clonotype has ten or more counts. V and J are TRBV19 and TRBJ1-1; 7 bases agree with TRBD1. V lost 5 bases and J lost 7; bases outside the gene matches: 4. This CDR3 comprises 12 residues. Per germline, CDR1 LNHDA and CDR2 SQIVND (reference sequence). CDR3 protein: CASSRQGLEAFF. CDR3 bases: TGTGCCAGTAGTCGACAGGGACTTGAAGCTTTCTTT.

This clonotype was seen more than once but under ten times. The chain carries TRBV18 and TRBJ1-6, with D hard to call. V was pared by 2 bases and J by 0 bases, with 17 bases between. The CDR3 is made up of 19 amino acids. The germline V gene has CDR1 KGHSH and CDR2 LQKENI. In DNA form, the CDR3 reads TGTGCCAGCTCACCAAATGCCATCCCGAGGGACTCCTATAATTCACCCCTCCACTTT. Translating it yields CASSPNAIPRDSYNSPLHF. Looking up the rest from reference TRBV18 and TRBJ1-6 gives the full variable domain: NAGVMQNPRHLVRRRGQEARLRCSPMKGHSHVYWYRQLPEEGLKFMVYLQKENIIDESGMPKERFSAEFPKEGPSILRIQQVVRGDSAAYFCASSPNAIPRDSYNSPLHFGNGTRLTVT.

A word on this clonotype: One base away lies a much larger clone, so this may be a sequencing read error. The genes are TRBV28 and TRBJ2-5; TRBD2 aligns across 7 bases. This CDR3 has 15 residues. Per germline, CDR1 MDHEN and CDR2 SYDVKM. CDR3 region: CASSRTSAHYNEQLF. In DNA, the CDR3 is TGTGCCAGCAGTCGAACTAGCGCCCACTACAATGAGCAGCTCTTC. The full variable domain, in which reference TRBV28 and TRBJ2-5 provide the parts outside the CDR3, is DVKVTQSSRYLVKRTGEKVFLECVQDMDHENMFWYRQDPGLGLRLIYFSYDVKMKEKGDIPEGYSVSREKKERFSLILESASTNQTSMYLCASSRTSAHYNEQLFGPGTRLLVL.

This clonotype occurred many times. The chain joins TRBV5-5 to TRBJ1-1; D is unclear. V lost 2 bases and J 1 base, leaving 12 bases between the germline ends. The germline V gene encodes CDR1 SGHKS and CDR2 YYEKEE (reference sequence). The CDR3 is 15 amino acids. Here the CDR3 DNA reads TGTGCCAGCAGCTTCCATGCAGGCGGGAACACTGAAGCTTTCTTT. Protein: CASSFHAGGNTEAFF.

This clonotype has at least ten counts. The chain is built from TRBV5-5 and TRBJ1-4, with D unclear. The CDR3 spans 13 residues. Germline values: CDR1 SGHKS, CDR2 YYEKEE (reference sequence). V was cut by 4 bases and J by 8 bases, with 12 bases left in between. The CDR3 here is CASSAGLREKLFF. For the CDR3, the DNA is TGTGCCAGCAGCGCCGGATTAAGGGAAAAACTGTTTTTT.

This clonotype was picked up many times. The CDR3: CSVLPGKGIGAFF. DNA for the CDR3: TGCAGTGTTCTTCCTGGGAAGGGGATTGGGGCTTTCTTT. The rearrangement links TRBV20-1 to TRBJ1-1; D perhaps matches TRBD1 (5 bases). Germline V gene sequence: CDR1 DFQATT, CDR2 SNEGSKA (reference sequence). This CDR3 is 13 amino acids long. Trimming pared 7 bases from V and 11 bases from J, leaving 23 bases between.

This clonotype was found many times. The chain has TRBV7-9 and TRBJ1-2; D gene uncertain. The CDR3 has 15 residues. Looked up from germline, CDR1 is SEHNR and CDR2 is FQNEAQ (reference sequence). Trimming removed 7 bases at V and 4 bases at J, with 19 bases between. CDR3: CASTSQEVAFYGYTF. CDR3 in DNA: TGTGCCAGCACCTCCCAGGAGGTGGCCTTCTATGGCTACACCTTC.

This clonotype showed up many times. The rearrangement links TRBV3-1 to TRBJ1-6; 9 bases match TRBD1. Trimming removed 6 bases from V and 0 bases from J; junction bases left unmatched: 6. The CDR3 is made up of 17 amino acids. The germline gives CDR1 LGHDT, CDR2 YNNKEL (reference sequence). This CDR3 reads CASSLGQGSSYNSPLHF. CDR3 bases: TGTGCCAGCAGTCTAGGACAGGGGTCCTCCTATAATTCACCCCTCCACTTT.